The 7 T cell receptor beta chains reported below all come from one sample, sequenced in a study of shared clonotypes between healthy human individuals. The repertoire was sequenced with immunoSEQ multiplex PCR; TCRdb's copy has only in-frame clones and lacks some. This sample has about 2.1 million clones, with about 93% found just once. It was CD45RO-negative cells, positively selected for CCR7, that made up naive CD8 cells, with terminally differentiated effector memory CD45RA+ cells excluded. Sample: naive CD8+ T cells from PBMCs. The receptors originated from a man younger than 35 in good health. Some clones in this sample may be carry-over from other donors' samples.

The chain joins TRBV28 to TRBJ2-3; 7 nucleotides line up with TRBD2. Germline trimming cut 2 bases from V and 5 bases from J; bases unmatched to any gene: 10. The CDR3 contains 16 residues. Per germline, CDR1 MDHEN and CDR2 SYDVKM. The CDR3: CASSLVLAGARDTQYF. CDR3 coding DNA: TGTGCCAGCAGTTTAGTCCTGGCGGGAGCAAGAGATACGCAGTATTTT. Full variable domain (missing parts from reference TRBV28 and TRBJ2-3): DVKVTQSSRYLVKRTGEKVFLECVQDMDHENMFWYRQDPGLGLRLIYFSYDVKMKEKGDIPEGYSVSREKKERFSLILESASTNQTSMYLCASSLVLAGARDTQYFGPGTRLTVL.

This sequence joins TRBV6-5 and TRBJ2-5; 8 bases align to TRBD1. The V gene's germline CDR1 is MNHEY and CDR2 SVGAGI. The CDR3 extends over 14 amino acids. Trimming cost V 0 bases and J 4 bases; bases outside gene matches: 1. CDR3 sequence (DNA): TGTGCCAGCAGTTACTCTGACAGGGGAGAGACCCAGTACTTC. Translation gives CASSYSDRGETQYF.

V gene TRBV6-1 combines with J gene TRBJ1-2; TRBD1 agrees at 10 bases. J was trimmed by 8 bases and V by 8 bases; bases with no gene match: 5. Germline V lookup: CDR1 MNHNS, CDR2 SASEGT. The CDR3 contains 12 residues. CDR3 DNA sequence: TGTGCCAGCGGGGACAGGGGAAAGGGCTACACCTTC. Protein: CASGDRGKGYTF.

Of note for this clone: Compared with germline, one end of the junction differs, possibly owing to a read error. This CDR3 is also generated by other DNA sequences in the sample. V and J are TRBV29-1 and TRBJ1-1, with 7 positions matching TRBD1. The CDR3 is made up of 12 amino acids. The germline V gene has CDR1 SQVTM and CDR2 ANQGSEA. The CDR3 loop reads CSVTGMGAEAFF. The CDR3 coding sequence is TGCAGCGTGACAGGGATGGGGGCTGAGGCTTTCTTT.

This rearrangement joins TRBV27 to TRBJ2-1, with D tentatively TRBD2 (5 bases). Germline-derived CDR1 and CDR2 are MNHEY and SMNVEV (reference sequence). V was pared by 2 bases and J by 10 bases, with 12 bases between. The CDR3 contains 13 residues. The CDR3 DNA sequence: TGTGCCAGCAGTTTAACTGCTCCGGGGGAGCAGTTCTTC. Translation: CASSLTAPGEQFF.

In this sample, this clone turned up once. DNA for the CDR3: TGTGCCAGCAGGAAAGGAGGGTCAAACGAAAAACTGTTTTTT. Residues: CASRKGGSNEKLFF. The chain recombines TRBV25-1 with TRBJ1-4; D ambiguous. Germline assignment: CDR1 MGHDK and CDR2 SYGVNS. The CDR3 length is 14 residues. Trimming shortened V by 6 bases and J by 8 bases, and 16 bases separated the two germline ends.

This chain connects TRBV7-9 to TRBJ1-1, with a tentative D call TRBD1 (5 bases). V dropped 1 base and J dropped 0 bases, with 15 bases sitting between them. This CDR3 is 17 amino acids long. Germline values: CDR1 SEHNR, CDR2 FQNEAQ (reference sequence). The CDR3 loop is CASSLVPGREVNTEAFF. CDR3 DNA: TGTGCCAGCAGCTTAGTTCCGGGGCGAGAGGTGAACACTGAAGCTTTCTTT.